This T cell receptor (beta chain) was recovered during a study of tumor-infiltrating lymphocytes in localized non-small cell lung cancer (dated by TCRdb to about 2021). Study-level background: The cohort included patients whose samples were collected after neoadjuvant chemotherapy, as well as both smokers and never-smokers and several histologies. For 55 to 60 patients, immunoSEQ T-cell fraction was compared between paired tumor and uninvolved lung. Each patient contributed resected tumor tissue and uninvolved lung tissue from the same patient, described as non-adjacent to the tumor. Flow cytometry, multiplex immunofluorescence, RNA-seq, exome sequencing and proteomics were applied to the same patients as TCR sequencing, which was one of several integrated assays. The overall ICON cohort comprised some 140 surgical patients with localized non-small cell lung cancer whose tumors were resected.

CDR1 and CDR2 are drawn from the germline V gene: SGHRS, YFSETQ. The CDR3, cysteine through phenylalanine, is 17 amino acids long. Only CDR3 DNA remains: 51 bases, in frame from the first base. Between the V and J ends, shortened by 0 bases and 0 bases respectively, the junction contains 13 bases. The T-cell fraction in tumor and uninvolved lung tissue was provided by TCR sequencing with the immunoSEQ assay. In the original analysis: For survival analysis, patients were divided into high (upper tertile) and low (lower two tertiles) T-cell fraction groups, which were compared by log-rank test. A signed-rank test was used to check for differences in T-cell fraction between paired tumor and uninvolved lung. The table comes from immuneACCESS by way of TCRdb, which keeps in-frame sequences with V and J called. Part of the clones is missing from these tables; in studies checked, under half for an unresolved V gene and the rest for unknown reasons. For V, J and clone size, that table is used; D and trimming come from the DNA. Present in this sample are 11,000 to 15,000 clones, 75% to 85% of which were seen just once. Under 25% of the sample goes to the ten largest clones.

Patient enrollment in ICON started in 2016, and the final patient was enrolled in late 2018. Fresh tumor and matched uninvolved tissue for in-depth immune analyses, including TCR sequencing, were collected from a subcohort of around 80 patients. DNA isolated from bulk tissue, without cell sorting, was used for TCR sequencing. This clone was seen a single time. The antigen it binds to is not known. Per-nucleotide qualities are absent, and no much larger clonotype sits a single base away. Summary of the overall study and its limitations: Because different assays used different pieces of the same tissue, intratumor heterogeneity could not be separated from technical variation. Consistent with immunofluorescence CD3 counts, TCRbeta sequencing supported greater T cell infiltration in tumors than in uninvolved lung tissue. Recurrence-free survival showed no association with tumor T-cell fraction from TCR sequencing (p = 0.61). TCR-derived T-cell fraction did not differ between the flow cytometry-defined immunotypes IM1 (good prognosis) and IM2 (poor prognosis). Assay coverage varied across patients depending on available tissue quantity, so only a subset of the cohort had TCR sequencing.

The V gene is TRBV5-1 and the J gene is TRBJ2-1; no D gene is confidently identified. The sample comprised lung tumor tissue. This receptor was obtained from a human donor with non-small cell lung cancer. CDR3 loop: CASSLDRGMPSYNEQFF. The nucleotide sequence reads as follows: TGCGCCAGCAGCTTGGACAGAGGCATGCCCTCCTACAATGAGCAGTTCTTC.